The text below deals with one TCR beta chain. The data originate from a study of cytomegalovirus exposure and HLA in healthy donors. Study summary: An early release of data contained about 85 million unique TCRs, which came from HLA-typed donors.

The PCR contained 60 Vbeta and 13 Jbeta primers. Only in-frame clones appear in the TCRdb table, and some are missing; sequencing was by immunoSEQ multiplex PCR. The sample holds over 100,000 clones. The sample was PBMCs. The sequence was collected from a man aged 40-50 years in good health and CMV-seropositive.

In nucleotides, the CDR3 is TGTGCCAGCAGCCAAGATAGGGGAGCGGGAGGGCCTGGGGATACGCAGTATTTT. This codes for CASSQDRGAGGPGDTQYF. This sequence joins TRBV4-2 and TRBJ2-3, with 10 bases lining up with TRBD2. CDR1 LGHNA and CDR2 YNFKEQ come from the germline V gene. CDR3 length: 18 amino acids. J gave up 6 bases and V 0 bases, and 12 bases lay outside the gene matches.